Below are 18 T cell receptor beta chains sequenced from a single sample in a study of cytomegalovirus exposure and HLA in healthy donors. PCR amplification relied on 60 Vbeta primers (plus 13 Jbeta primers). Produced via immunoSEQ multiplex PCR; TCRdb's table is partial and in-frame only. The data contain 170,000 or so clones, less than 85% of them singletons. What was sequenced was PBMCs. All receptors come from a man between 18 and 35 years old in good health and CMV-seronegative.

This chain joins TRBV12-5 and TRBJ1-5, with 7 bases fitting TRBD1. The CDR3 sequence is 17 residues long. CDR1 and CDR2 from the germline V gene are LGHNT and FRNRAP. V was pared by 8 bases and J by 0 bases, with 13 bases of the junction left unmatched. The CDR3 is CASHRTGLEDSNQPQHF. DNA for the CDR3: TGTGCTAGTCACCGGACAGGATTGGAGGATAGCAATCAGCCCCAGCATTTT.

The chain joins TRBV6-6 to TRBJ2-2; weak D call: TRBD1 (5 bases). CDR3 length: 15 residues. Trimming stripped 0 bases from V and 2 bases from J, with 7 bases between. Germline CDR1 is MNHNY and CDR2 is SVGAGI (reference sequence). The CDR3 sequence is CASSYSGHNTGELFF. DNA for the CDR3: TGTGCCAGCAGTTACTCGGGGCACAACACCGGGGAGCTGTTTTTT.

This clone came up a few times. The CDR3 protein is CASREEGGANVLTF. The CDR3 coding sequence is TGTGCCAGCAGGGAGGAAGGTGGGGCCAACGTCCTGACTTTC. The chain joins TRBV28 to TRBJ2-6, with TRBD2 as a possible D gene (5 bases). Germline assignment: CDR1 MDHEN and CDR2 SYDVKM. V gave up 6 bases and J gave up 3 bases, with 9 bases separating them. The CDR3 covers 14 residues. The full variable domain, its missing parts supplied by reference TRBV28 and TRBJ2-6, is DVKVTQSSRYLVKRTGEKVFLECVQDMDHENMFWYRQDPGLGLRLIYFSYDVKMKEKGDIPEGYSVSREKKERFSLILESASTNQTSMYLCASREEGGANVLTFGAGSRLTVL.

CDR3 residues: CACLPDRNSYEQYF. In DNA form, the CDR3 reads TGTGCCTGTCTACCAGACAGGAACTCCTACGAGCAGTACTTC. This chain joins TRBV30 and TRBJ2-7, with a tentative D call TRBD1 (6 bases). The ends were cut back, 6 bases at V and 0 bases at J, with 15 bases in the middle. Germline CDR1 GTSNPN, CDR2 SVGIG (reference sequence). The CDR3 is 14 residues long.

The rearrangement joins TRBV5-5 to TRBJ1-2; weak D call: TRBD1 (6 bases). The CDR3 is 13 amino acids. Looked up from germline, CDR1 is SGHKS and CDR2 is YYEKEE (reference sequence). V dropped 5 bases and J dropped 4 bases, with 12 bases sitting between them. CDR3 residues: CASSDQGTYGYTF. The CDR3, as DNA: TGTGCCAGCAGTGATCAGGGGACCTATGGCTACACCTTC.

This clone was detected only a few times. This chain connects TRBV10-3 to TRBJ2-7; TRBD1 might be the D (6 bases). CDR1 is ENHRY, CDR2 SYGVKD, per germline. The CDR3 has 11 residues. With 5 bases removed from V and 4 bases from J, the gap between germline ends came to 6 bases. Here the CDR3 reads CAISRGYEQYF. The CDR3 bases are TGTGCCATCAGTAGGGGGTACGAGCAGTACTTC.

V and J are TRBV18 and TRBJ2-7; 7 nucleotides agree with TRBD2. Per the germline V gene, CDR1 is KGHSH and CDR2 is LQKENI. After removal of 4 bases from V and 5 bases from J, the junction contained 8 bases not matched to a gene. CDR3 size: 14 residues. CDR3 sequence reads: CASSQAGVPHEQYF. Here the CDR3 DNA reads TGTGCCAGCTCACAGGCGGGAGTCCCCCACGAGCAGTACTTC.

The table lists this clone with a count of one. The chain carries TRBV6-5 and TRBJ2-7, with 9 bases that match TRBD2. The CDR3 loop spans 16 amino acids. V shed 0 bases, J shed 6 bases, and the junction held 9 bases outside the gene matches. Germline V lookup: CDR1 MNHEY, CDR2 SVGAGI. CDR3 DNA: TGTGCCAGCAGTTACTCTACGAGTAGCGGGAGCCGCGAGCAGTACTTC. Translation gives CASSYSTSSGSREQYF.

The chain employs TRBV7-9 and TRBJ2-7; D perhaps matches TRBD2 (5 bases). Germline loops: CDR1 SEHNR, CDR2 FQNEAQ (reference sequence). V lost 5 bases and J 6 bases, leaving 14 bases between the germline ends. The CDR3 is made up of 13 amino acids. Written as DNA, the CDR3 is TGTGCCAGCAGCCCTTCGGAGGTGCCCGAGCAGTACTTC. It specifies CASSPSEVPEQYF.

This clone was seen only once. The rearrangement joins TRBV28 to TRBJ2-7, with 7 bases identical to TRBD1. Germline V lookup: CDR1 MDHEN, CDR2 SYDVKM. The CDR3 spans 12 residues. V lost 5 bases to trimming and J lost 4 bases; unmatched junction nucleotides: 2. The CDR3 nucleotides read TGTGCCAGCAGTCGGACAGGATACGAGCAGTACTTC. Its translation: CASSRTGYEQYF.

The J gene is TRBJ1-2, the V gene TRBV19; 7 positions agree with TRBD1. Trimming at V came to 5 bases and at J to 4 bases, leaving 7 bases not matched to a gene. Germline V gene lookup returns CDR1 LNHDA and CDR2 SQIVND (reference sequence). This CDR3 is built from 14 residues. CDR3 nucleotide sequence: TGTGCCAGTAGTCTCCTTTGGGACAGCTATGGCTACACCTTC. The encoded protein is CASSLLWDSYGYTF.

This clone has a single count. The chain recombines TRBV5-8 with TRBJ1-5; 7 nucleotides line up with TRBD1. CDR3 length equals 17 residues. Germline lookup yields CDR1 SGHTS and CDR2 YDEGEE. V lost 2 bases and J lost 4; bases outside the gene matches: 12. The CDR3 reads CASSFPQGDAGNQPQHF. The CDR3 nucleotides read TGTGCCAGCAGCTTCCCTCAGGGGGACGCAGGAAATCAGCCCCAGCATTTT.

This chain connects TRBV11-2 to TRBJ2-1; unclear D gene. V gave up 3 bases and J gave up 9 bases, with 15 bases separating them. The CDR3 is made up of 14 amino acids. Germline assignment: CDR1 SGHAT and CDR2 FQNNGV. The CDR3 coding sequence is TGTGCCAGCAGCTTTTTTGAACGTTTCGGTGAGCAGTTCTTC. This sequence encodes CASSFFERFGEQFF.

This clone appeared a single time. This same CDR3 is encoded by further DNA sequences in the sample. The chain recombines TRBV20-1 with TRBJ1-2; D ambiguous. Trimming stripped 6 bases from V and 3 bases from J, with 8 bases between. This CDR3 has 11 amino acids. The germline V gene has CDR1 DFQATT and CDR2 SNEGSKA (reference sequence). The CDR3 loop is CSALSDYGYTF. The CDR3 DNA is TGCAGTGCCCTTTCGGACTATGGCTACACCTTC.

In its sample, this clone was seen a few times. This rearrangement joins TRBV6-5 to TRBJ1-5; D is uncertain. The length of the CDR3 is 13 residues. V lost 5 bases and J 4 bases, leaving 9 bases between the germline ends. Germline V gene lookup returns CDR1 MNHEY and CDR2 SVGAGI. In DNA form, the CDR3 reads TGTGCCAGCAGTGAAGCCGAGAATCAGCCCCAGCATTTT. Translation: CASSEAENQPQHF.

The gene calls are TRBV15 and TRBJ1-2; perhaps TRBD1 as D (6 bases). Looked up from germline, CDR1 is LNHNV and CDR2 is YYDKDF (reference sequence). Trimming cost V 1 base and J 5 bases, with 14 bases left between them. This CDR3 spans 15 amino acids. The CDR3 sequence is CATSRADRSSYGYTF. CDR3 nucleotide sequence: TGTGCCACCAGCAGAGCCGACAGGAGCTCGTATGGCTACACCTTC. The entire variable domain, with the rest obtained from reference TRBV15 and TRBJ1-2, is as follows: DAMVIQNPRYQVTQFGKPVTLSCSQTLNHNVMYWYQQKSSQAPKLLFHYYDKDFNNEADTPDNFQSRRPNTSFCFLDIRSPGLGDTAMYLCATSRADRSSYGYTFGSGTRLTVV.

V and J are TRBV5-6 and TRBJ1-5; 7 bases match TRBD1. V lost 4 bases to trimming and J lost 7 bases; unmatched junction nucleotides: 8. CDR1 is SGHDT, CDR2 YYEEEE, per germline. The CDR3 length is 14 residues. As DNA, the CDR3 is TGTGCCAGCAGCCCCCGGGACAGATCCCAGCCCCAGCATTTT. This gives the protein CASSPRDRSQPQHF.

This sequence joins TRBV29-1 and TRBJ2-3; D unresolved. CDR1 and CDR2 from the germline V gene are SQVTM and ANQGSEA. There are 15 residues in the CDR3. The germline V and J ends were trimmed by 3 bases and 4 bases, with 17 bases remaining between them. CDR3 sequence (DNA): TGCAGCGTTGAGGGCGCTCTTGCTAAGGCAGATACGCAGTATTTT. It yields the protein CSVEGALAKADTQYF.